Shown below are 8 T cell receptor beta chains from a single sample sequenced in a study of cytomegalovirus exposure and HLA in healthy donors. Vbeta (60) and Jbeta (13) primers were used in the PCR. The method was immunoSEQ multiplex PCR; TCRdb's version includes in-frame clones alone and lacks a portion of them. The profile shows 55,000 to 70,000 clones, around 61% of them singletons. The material sequenced was PBMCs. Receptors originate from a woman aged 50 to 65 in good health and CMV-seronegative.

This clone was observed a handful of times. This rearrangement joins TRBV12-2 to TRBJ2-7; the table's D call, TRBD2, has no DNA check behind it. TRBV12-2 is a pseudogene. The CDR3 length is 16 residues. The CDR3 region has the DNA TGTGCAAGTCGCCGAGAGACTAGCGGGAGGGAGTACGAGCAGTACTTC. This codes for CASRRETSGREYEQYF.

This clone has a handful of counts. The V gene is TRBV6-1, the J gene TRBJ2-7; 10 bases align to TRBD1. The V segment lost 4 bases and the J segment 3 bases; nucleotides outside the gene matches: 6. CDR1 is MNHNS, CDR2 SASEGT, per germline. The CDR3 contains 15 residues. CDR3 DNA sequence: TGTGCCAGCAGTGGGGGGACAGGGGTAAACTACGAGCAGTACTTC. Translating it yields CASSGGTGVNYEQYF.

A few counts support this clone. The chain links TRBV21-1 to TRBJ2-7; TRBD2, as called in the table, went unchecked against the DNA. TRBV21-1 is shown as a pseudogene. The CDR3 is 15 residues long. The chain's CDR3 is CASSKASGSSYEQYF. The CDR3 nucleotides are TGTGCCAGCAGCAAAGCCAGCGGGAGCTCTTACGAGCAGTACTTC.

The V gene is TRBV5-1, the J gene TRBJ1-5; perhaps TRBD1 as D (5 bases). The V gene's germline CDR1 is SGHRS and CDR2 YFSETQ. Trimming removed 5 bases at V and 3 bases at J, with 9 bases between. CDR3 length: 13 residues. The CDR3 sequence: CASSTGPNQPQHF. The CDR3 nucleotides read TGCGCCAGCAGTACAGGACCCAATCAGCCCCAGCATTTT.

V gene TRBV11-1 combines with J gene TRBJ1-5; D gene uncertain. CDR3 length equals 14 residues. Trimming removed 5 bases from V and 3 bases from J, with 11 bases in between. Germline CDR1 and CDR2: SGHAT and FQDESV (reference sequence). CDR3 amino acids: CASSADGNNQPQHF. The CDR3 region has the DNA TGTGCCAGCAGCGCGGACGGGAACAATCAGCCCCAGCATTTT.

In this sample, this clone turned up many times. CDR3 nucleotides: TGTGCCAGCAGTTCGCCGACAGGGGGCAATCAGCCCCAGCATTTT. This encodes CASSSPTGGNQPQHF. The rearrangement joins TRBV28 to TRBJ1-5, with 8 positions matching TRBD1. The CDR3 consists of 15 residues. The J segment lost 2 bases and the V segment lost 4 bases, leaving 4 bases of the junction unmatched. Germline V gene data show CDR1 as MDHEN and CDR2 as SYDVKM.

This clone occurred once. This rearrangement joins TRBV4-2 to TRBJ2-2; D possibly corresponds to TRBD2 (6 bases). This CDR3 spans 16 amino acids. Germline V lookup: CDR1 LGHNA, CDR2 YNFKEQ. V lost 0 bases, J lost 2 bases, and 10 bases lay in between. CDR3 DNA: TGTGCCAGCAGCCAAGACGGGCGGGACAACACCGGGGAGCTGTTTTTT. It encodes CASSQDGRDNTGELFF.

This chain joins TRBV19 and TRBJ1-5, with 12 nucleotides matching TRBD1. Per the germline V gene, CDR1 is LNHDA and CDR2 is SQIVND (reference sequence). This CDR3 is built from 16 residues. The J segment lost 6 bases and the V segment lost 3 bases, leaving 6 bases of the junction unmatched. The CDR3 DNA follows: TGTGCCAGTAGTATCCTCGGGACAGGGGGCCTTCAGCCCCAGCATTTT. This gives the protein CASSILGTGGLQPQHF.